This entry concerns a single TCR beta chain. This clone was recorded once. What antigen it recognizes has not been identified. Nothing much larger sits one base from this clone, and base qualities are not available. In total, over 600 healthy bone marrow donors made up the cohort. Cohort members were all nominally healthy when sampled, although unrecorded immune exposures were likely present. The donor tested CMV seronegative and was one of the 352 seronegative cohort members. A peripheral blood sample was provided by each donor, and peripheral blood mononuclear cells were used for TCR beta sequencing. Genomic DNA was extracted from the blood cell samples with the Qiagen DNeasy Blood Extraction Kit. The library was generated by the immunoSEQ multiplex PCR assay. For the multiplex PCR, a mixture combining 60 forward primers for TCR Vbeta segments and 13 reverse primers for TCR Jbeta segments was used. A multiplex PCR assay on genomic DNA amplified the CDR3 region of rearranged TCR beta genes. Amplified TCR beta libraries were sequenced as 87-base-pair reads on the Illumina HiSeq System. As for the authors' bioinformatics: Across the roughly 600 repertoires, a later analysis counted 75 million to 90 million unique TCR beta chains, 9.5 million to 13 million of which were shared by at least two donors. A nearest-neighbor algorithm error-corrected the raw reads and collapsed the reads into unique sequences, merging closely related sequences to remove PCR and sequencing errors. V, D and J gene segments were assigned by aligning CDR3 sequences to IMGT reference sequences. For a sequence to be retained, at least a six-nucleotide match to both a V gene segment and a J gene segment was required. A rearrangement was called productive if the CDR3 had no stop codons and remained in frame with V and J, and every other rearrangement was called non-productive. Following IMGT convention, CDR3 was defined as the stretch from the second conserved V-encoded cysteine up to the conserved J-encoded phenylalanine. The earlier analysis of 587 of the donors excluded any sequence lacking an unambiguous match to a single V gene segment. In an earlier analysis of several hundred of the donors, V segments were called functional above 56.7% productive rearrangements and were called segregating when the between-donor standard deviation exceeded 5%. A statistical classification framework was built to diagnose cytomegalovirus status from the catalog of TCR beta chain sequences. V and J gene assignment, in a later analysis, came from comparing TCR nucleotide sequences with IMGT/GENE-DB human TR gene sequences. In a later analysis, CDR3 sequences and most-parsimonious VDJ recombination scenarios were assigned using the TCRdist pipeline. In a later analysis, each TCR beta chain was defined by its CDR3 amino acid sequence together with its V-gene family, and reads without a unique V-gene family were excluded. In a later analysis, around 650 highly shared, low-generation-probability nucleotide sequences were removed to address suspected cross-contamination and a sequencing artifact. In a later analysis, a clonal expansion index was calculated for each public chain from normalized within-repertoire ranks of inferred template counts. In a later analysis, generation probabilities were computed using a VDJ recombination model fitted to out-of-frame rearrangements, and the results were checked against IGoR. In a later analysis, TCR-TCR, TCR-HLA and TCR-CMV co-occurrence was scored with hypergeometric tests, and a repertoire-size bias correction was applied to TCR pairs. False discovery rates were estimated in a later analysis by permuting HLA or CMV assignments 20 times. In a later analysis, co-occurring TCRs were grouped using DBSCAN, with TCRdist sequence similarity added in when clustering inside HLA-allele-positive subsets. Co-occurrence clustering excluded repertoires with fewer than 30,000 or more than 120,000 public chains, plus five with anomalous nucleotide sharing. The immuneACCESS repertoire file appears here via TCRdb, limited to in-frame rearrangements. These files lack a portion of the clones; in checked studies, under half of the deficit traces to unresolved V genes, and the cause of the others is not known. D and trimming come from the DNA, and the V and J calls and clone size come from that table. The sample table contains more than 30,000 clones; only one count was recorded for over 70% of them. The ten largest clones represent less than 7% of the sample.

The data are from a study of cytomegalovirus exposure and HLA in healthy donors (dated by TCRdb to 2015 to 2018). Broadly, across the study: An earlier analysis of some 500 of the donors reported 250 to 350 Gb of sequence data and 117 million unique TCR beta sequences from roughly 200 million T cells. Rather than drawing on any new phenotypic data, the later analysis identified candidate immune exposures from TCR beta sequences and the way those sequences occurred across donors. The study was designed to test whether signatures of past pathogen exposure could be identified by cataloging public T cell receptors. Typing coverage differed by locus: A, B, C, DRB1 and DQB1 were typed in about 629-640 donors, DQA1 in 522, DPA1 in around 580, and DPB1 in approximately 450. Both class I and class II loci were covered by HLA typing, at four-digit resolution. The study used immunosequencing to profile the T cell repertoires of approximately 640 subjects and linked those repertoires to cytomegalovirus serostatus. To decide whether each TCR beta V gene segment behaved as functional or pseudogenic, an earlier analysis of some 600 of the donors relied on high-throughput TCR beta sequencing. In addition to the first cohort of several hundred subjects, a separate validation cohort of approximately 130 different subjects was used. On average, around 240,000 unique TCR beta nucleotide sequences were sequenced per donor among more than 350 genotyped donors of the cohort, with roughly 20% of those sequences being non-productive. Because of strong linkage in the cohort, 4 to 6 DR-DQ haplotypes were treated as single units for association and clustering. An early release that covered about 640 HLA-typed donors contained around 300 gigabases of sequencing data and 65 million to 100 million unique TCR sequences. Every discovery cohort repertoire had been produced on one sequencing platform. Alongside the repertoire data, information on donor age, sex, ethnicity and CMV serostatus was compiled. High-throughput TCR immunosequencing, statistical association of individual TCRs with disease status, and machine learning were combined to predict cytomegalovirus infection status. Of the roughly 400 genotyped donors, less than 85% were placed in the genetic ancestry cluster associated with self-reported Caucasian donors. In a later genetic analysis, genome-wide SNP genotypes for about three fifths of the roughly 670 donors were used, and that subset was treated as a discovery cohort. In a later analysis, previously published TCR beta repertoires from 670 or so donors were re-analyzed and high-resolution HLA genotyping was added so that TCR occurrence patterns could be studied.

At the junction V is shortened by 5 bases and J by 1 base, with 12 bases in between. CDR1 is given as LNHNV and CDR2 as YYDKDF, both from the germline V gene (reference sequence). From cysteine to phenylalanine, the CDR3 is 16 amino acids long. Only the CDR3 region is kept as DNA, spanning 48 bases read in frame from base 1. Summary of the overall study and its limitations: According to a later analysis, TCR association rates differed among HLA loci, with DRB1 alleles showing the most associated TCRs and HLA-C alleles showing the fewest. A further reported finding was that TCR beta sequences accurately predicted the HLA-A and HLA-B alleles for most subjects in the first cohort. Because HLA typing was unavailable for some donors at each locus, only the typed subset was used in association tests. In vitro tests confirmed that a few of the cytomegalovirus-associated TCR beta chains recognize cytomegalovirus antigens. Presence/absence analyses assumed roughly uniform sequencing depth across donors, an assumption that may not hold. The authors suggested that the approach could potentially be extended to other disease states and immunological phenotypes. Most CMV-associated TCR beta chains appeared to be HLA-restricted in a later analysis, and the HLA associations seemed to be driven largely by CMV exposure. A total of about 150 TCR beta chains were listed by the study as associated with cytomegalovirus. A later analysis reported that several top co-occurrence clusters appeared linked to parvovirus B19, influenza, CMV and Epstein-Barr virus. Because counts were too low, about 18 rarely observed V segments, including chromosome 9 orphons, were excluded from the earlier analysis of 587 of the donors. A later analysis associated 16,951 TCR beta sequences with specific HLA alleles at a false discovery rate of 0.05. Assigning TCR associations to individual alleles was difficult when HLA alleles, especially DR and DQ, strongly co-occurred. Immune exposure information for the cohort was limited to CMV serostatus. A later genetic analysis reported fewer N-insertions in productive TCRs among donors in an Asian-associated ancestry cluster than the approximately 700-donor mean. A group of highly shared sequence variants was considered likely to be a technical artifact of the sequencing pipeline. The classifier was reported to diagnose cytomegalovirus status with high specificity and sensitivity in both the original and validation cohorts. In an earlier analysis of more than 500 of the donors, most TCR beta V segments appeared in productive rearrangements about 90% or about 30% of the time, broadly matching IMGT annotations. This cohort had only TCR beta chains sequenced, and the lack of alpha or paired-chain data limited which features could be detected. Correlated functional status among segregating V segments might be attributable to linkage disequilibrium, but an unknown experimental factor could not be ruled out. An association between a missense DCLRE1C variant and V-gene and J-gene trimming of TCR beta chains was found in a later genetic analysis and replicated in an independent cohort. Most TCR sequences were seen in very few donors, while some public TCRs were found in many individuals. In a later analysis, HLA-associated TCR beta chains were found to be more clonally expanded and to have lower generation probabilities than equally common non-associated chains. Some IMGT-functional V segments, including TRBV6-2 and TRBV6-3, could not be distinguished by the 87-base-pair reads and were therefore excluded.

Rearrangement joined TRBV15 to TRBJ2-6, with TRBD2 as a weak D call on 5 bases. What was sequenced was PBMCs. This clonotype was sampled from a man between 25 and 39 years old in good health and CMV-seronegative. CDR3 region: CATSGTEGSGANVLTF. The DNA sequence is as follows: TGTGCCACCAGCGGCACCGAGGGTTCTGGGGCCAACGTCCTGACTTTC.